The 12 T cell receptor beta chains reported below all come from one sample, sequenced in a study of cytomegalovirus exposure and HLA in healthy donors. The study ran its PCR with 60 Vbeta and 13 Jbeta primers. Clones were sequenced by immunoSEQ multiplex PCR, and TCRdb holds only the in-frame ones, with some missing. The repertoire holds under 250,000 clones, with approximately 78% as singletons. The sample was PBMCs. All receptors come from a middle-aged woman in good health and CMV-seronegative.

V usage is TRBV6-5 and J usage is TRBJ1-1; D perhaps matches TRBD1 (5 bases). In germline, CDR1 is MNHEY, CDR2 SVGAGI. The CDR3 has 14 amino acids. Trimming took off 7 bases at V and 6 bases at J, with 18 bases between the two ends. CDR3 sequence (DNA): TGTGCCAGCAATCCGCAGGGCATAAAGTCTGAAGCTTTCTTT. Translating gives CASNPQGIKSEAFF.

The rearrangement joins TRBV2 to TRBJ1-6; D ambiguous. The CDR3 runs to 16 residues. Trimming took 6 bases from V and 7 from J, leaving 19 bases between them. Germline V gene sequence: CDR1 SNHLY, CDR2 FYNNEI. The CDR3 sequence: CASSNPAGRLNSPLHF. The CDR3 DNA is TGTGCCAGCAGCAATCCGGCCGGGAGACTGAATTCACCCCTCCACTTT.

This clone appeared a single time. V usage is TRBV29-1 and J usage is TRBJ1-2; tentatively, D is TRBD1 (5 bases). The CDR3 is 13 amino acids. Per germline, CDR1 SQVTM and CDR2 ANQGSEA. Trimming removed 6 bases at V and 9 bases at J, with 20 bases between. The CDR3 DNA reads as TGCAGCGTCGGGACTAACGATGGTGATAGCTACACCTTC. This sequence encodes CSVGTNDGDSYTF. Filled out from reference TRBV29-1 and TRBJ1-2, the complete variable domain reads SAVISQKPSRDICQRGTSLTIQCQVDSQVTMMFWYRQQPGQSLTLIATANQGSEATYESGFVIDKFPISRPNLTFSTLTVSNMSPEDSSIYLCSVGTNDGDSYTFGSGTRLTVV.

V and J are TRBV30 and TRBJ2-7; a possible D gene is TRBD1 (5 bases). The V end was cut by 0 bases, the J end by 5 bases, with 17 bases between. The V gene's germline CDR1 is GTSNPN and CDR2 SVGIG (reference sequence). The CDR3 consists of 15 residues. The CDR3 bases are TGTGCCTGGAGTGTACCCCTCCAGGGTAGGCACGAGCAGTACTTC. Its translation is CAWSVPLQGRHEQYF.

This chain connects TRBV5-4 to TRBJ2-5, with D tentatively TRBD2 (9 bases). CDR1 and CDR2 (germline): SGHNT, YYREEE (reference sequence). V gave up 3 bases and J gave up 5 bases, with 26 bases separating them. The CDR3 has 18 residues. The CDR3 DNA is TGTGCCAGCAGCTCCGGGACAGGACGCGGGAGGGCCGAGGAGACCCAGTACTTC. Protein: CASSSGTGRGRAEETQYF.

The chain has TRBV13 and TRBJ2-7; TRBD2 might be the D (6 bases). CDR3 length: 12 amino acids. Germline assignment: CDR1 PRHDT and CDR2 FYEKMQ (reference sequence). Trimming pared 8 bases from V and 5 bases from J, leaving 13 bases between. CDR3 residues: CASASRENEQYF. The CDR3 nucleotides are TGTGCCAGCGCCTCGCGGGAAAACGAGCAGTACTTC.

This chain joins TRBV12-5 and TRBJ1-3; D is ambiguous. The CDR3 runs 15 residues. From germline, CDR1 is LGHNT and CDR2 FRNRAP. Trimming cost V 2 bases and J 0 bases, with 8 bases left between them. The CDR3 sequence: CASGLNGNSGNTIYF. The CDR3 nucleotides read TGTGCTAGTGGTTTGAACGGGAACTCTGGAAACACCATATATTTT.

The chain recombines TRBV5-6 with TRBJ1-1; D possibly corresponds to TRBD1 (5 bases). V was trimmed by 0 bases and J by 6 bases, leaving 9 bases between them. The CDR3 is made up of 13 amino acids. Germline-derived CDR1 and CDR2 are SGHDT and YYEEEE. The CDR3: CASSLAGGAEAFF. The CDR3 DNA reads as TGTGCCAGCAGCTTGGCTGGGGGGGCTGAAGCTTTCTTT.

The table lists this clone with a count of one. The chain couples TRBV10-3 to TRBJ2-3; 12 bases fit TRBD2. The CDR3 spans 16 residues. V lost 0 bases to trimming and J lost 6 bases; unmatched junction nucleotides: 4. Germline values: CDR1 ENHRY, CDR2 SYGVKD. This CDR3 is CAISESTSGSPDTQYF. In nucleotides, the CDR3 is TGTGCCATCAGTGAGTCGACTAGCGGGAGCCCGGATACGCAGTATTTT.

The chain combines TRBV5-1 with TRBJ2-1, with 13 bases aligning to TRBD2. Germline CDR1 is SGHRS and CDR2 is YFSETQ. The length of the CDR3 is 15 residues. V shed 3 bases, J shed 8 bases, and the junction held 5 bases outside the gene matches. The CDR3 coding sequence is TGCGCCAGCAGCTCTTGGACTAGCGGGAGCTATGAGCAGTTCTTC. It codes for CASSSWTSGSYEQFF.

This chain connects TRBV7-9 to TRBJ1-1, with D uncertain. This CDR3 has 14 amino acids. V lost 1 base and J lost 4, with 10 bases in between. CDR1 and CDR2 from the germline V gene are SEHNR and FQNEAQ (reference sequence). This CDR3 is CASSLGALGTEAFF. CDR3 nucleotides: TGTGCCAGCAGCTTAGGGGCATTGGGCACTGAAGCTTTCTTT.

The rearrangement links TRBV7-2 to TRBJ2-3; 8 bases align to TRBD1. Trimming at V came to 4 bases and at J to 6 bases, leaving 6 bases not matched to a gene. The CDR3 spans 14 residues. The V gene's germline CDR1 is SGHTA and CDR2 FQGNSA. CDR3 protein: CASSSDRVSDTQYF. The DNA for the CDR3 is TGTGCCAGCAGCTCGGACAGGGTATCCGATACGCAGTATTTT.